This is a list of T cell receptor beta chains from one sample in a study of PD-1 blockade in mismatch repair-deficient tumors. Sequencing used immunoSEQ multiplex PCR; TCRdb keeps in-frame clones, though not all of them. The table records under 85,000 clones, around four fifths of them present only once. The sample consisted of peripheral blood, taken 2 weeks after starting pembrolizumab. The receptors come from an adult with mismatch repair-deficient cancer. The CDR3 runs from the conserved cysteine through the conserved F or W. D genes are given only for firm matches.

TRBV6-1	TRBJ2-1	-	CASSEAGREYNEQFF	TGTGCCAGCAGTGAAGCAGGGCGGGAATACAATGAGCAGTTCTTC
TRBV6-1	TRBJ1-1	-	CASNRVDTEAFF	TGTGCCAGCAATCGAGTAGACACTGAAGCTTTCTTT
TRBV7-9	TRBJ1-1	-	CASSPGTENTEAFF	TGTGCCAGCAGCCCCGGGACGGAGAACACTGAAGCTTTCTTT
TRBV5-1	TRBJ1-1	TRBD1	CASSLRGTDNTEAFF	TGCGCCAGCAGCTTACGGGGGACAGATAACACTGAAGCTTTCTTT
TRBV10-3	TRBJ1-2	TRBD1	CAISGRDRGADYGYTF	TGTGCCATCAGTGGCCGGGACAGGGGCGCGGACTATGGCTACACCTTC
TRBV30	TRBJ2-7	TRBD1	CAWGQGRVNEQYF	TGTGCCTGGGGACAGGGAAGAGTCAACGAGCAGTACTTC
TRBV5-1	TRBJ2-1	TRBD2	CASSEILAGNYNEQFF	TGCGCCAGCAGCGAGATACTAGCGGGAAACTACAATGAGCAGTTCTTC
TRBV28	TRBJ2-4	TRBD1	CASSFLTGDVLRNIQYF	TGTGCCAGCAGTTTCCTGACAGGGGATGTTTTGAGAAACATTCAGTACTTC
TRBV10-1	TRBJ1-4	TRBD1	CATAGQGVNRYEKLFF	TGCGCCACTGCGGGACAGGGGGTCAATCGTTATGAAAAACTGTTTTTT
TRBV5-1	TRBJ2-5	-	CASSPSTGMQETQYF	TGCGCCAGCAGCCCTTCTACAGGGATGCAAGAGACCCAGTACTTC
TRBV9	TRBJ2-2	-	CASSVVGAPDTGELFF	TGTGCCAGCAGCGTAGTGGGAGCTCCCGACACCGGGGAGCTGTTTTTT
TRBV19	TRBJ1-1	-	CASMVRGSDTEAFF	TGTGCCAGTATGGTACGGGGCTCGGACACTGAAGCTTTCTTT
TRBV11-2	TRBJ1-2	-	CASSLDQGTGGYTF	TGTGCCAGCAGCTTAGATCAGGGGACTGGTGGCTACACCTTC